This note documents a single TCR beta chain sequence. The target antigen is unknown. The study pooled second doses at about 4 or about 12 weeks. This entry is derived from a study of T cell responses to AZD1222 COVID-19 vaccine. Clones were sequenced by immunoSEQ multiplex PCR, and TCRdb holds only the in-frame ones, with some missing. The data show around 200,000 clones, more than 70% seen once. CDR3 length equals 15 residues. Losses at the gene ends were 6 bases for V and 1 base for J; bases not matched to a gene: 7. Germline V CDR1 and CDR2: MNHEY, SVGAGI. Study observations and caveats: Spike-wide vaccine-associated CD4 TCRs dominated at 160-218 and 743-854. Seropositive AZD1222 recipients at baseline numbered only 6 or 7. Most donors were white British and more were female, and clonal diversity was possibly underestimated.

This TCR was sampled from an adult who received the AZD1222 COVID-19 vaccine. The sample here was peripheral blood, taken 28 days after the second AZD1222 dose. The chain employs TRBV6-5 and TRBJ2-3; 7 bases align to TRBD1. CDR3 sequence (DNA): TGTGCCAGCAGCCTACGGCAGGGGGGCACAGATACGCAGTATTTT. Protein: CASSLRQGGTDTQYF.